Following are 8 T cell receptor beta chains from one sample sequenced in a study of T-cell reconstitution after alpha-beta-depleted transplantation in children. A library of TCRbeta sequences, prepared with unique molecular identifiers, was generated. Each CDR3 protein gets one entry after TCRdb re-called the PCR reads with MiXCR. This sample carries 200,000 to 250,000 distinct CDR3 sequences, 8% to 10% of them seen once, and the ten largest clones take about 6.2%. This material consisted of PBMCs from the stem cell graft donor, taken from the stem cell graft. These receptors came from a human donor who donated a stem cell graft to a child with acute lymphoblastic leukemia.

There are many counts of this clonotype. The chain combines TRBV12-3 or TRBV12-4 with TRBJ2-2; 7 positions match TRBD1. V trimming: 5 bases; J trimming: 3 bases; junction bases outside the gene matches: 3. There are 14 residues in the CDR3. The chain's CDR3 is CASSQGQYTGELFF. The CDR3, as DNA: TGTGCCAGCAGTCAGGGACAGTACACCGGGGAGCTGTTTTTT.

The chain links TRBV24-1 to TRBJ2-7; D gene ambiguous. The V gene lost 4 bases and the J gene lost 3 bases, with 6 bases spanning the gap. Germline V gene lookup returns CDR1 KGHDR and CDR2 SFDVKD. The CDR3 has 12 residues. The CDR3 sequence is CATSDTYYEQYF. The DNA for the CDR3 is TGTGCCACCAGTGACACCTACTACGAGCAGTACTTC.

This clonotype was picked up many times. The CDR3 sequence: CASSPRDSSYEQYF. CDR3 in DNA: TGTGCCAGCAGCCCTAGGGACAGCTCCTACGAGCAGTACTTC. The chain has TRBV7-6 and TRBJ2-7, with 7 nucleotides matching TRBD1. Germline loops: CDR1 SGHVS, CDR2 FNYEAQ. V lost 5 bases, J lost 0 bases, and 4 bases stayed unmatched. The CDR3 runs to 14 residues. Filled out from reference TRBV7-6 and TRBJ2-7, the complete variable domain reads GAGVSQSPRYKVTKRGQDVALRCDPISGHVSLYWYRQALGQGPEFLTYFNYEAQQDKSGLPNDRFSAERPEGSISTLTIQRTEQRDSAMYRCASSPRDSSYEQYFGPGTRLTVT.

The gene calls are TRBV5-1 and TRBJ2-7; D not resolved. The CDR3 has 14 residues. Germline CDR1 and CDR2: SGHRS and YFSETQ. Trimming removed 0 bases at V and 7 bases at J, with 14 bases between. In nucleotides, the CDR3 is TGCGCCAGCAGCTTGGAAGGATTTAGCCGTGAGCAGTACTTC. Translating it yields CASSLEGFSREQYF.

This clonotype turned up a few times. The rearrangement uses TRBV12-3 or TRBV12-4 and TRBJ2-3; maybe TRBD1 (5 bases). The germline V and J ends were trimmed by 2 bases and 2 bases, with 8 bases remaining between them. The CDR3 covers 14 residues. The CDR3 loop is CASSLRGYTDTQYF. In DNA form, the CDR3 reads TGTGCCAGCAGTTTAAGGGGATACACAGATACGCAGTATTTT.

This clonotype appeared a few times. V is TRBV6-2 or TRBV6-3 and J is TRBJ2-3; TRBD2 aligns across 10 bases. Germline V gene data show CDR1 as MNHEY and CDR2 as SVGEGT. J gave up 3 bases and V 7 bases, and 10 bases lay outside the gene matches. This CDR3 is built from 16 residues. CDR3 residues: CASTTRSGGATDTQYF. As DNA, the CDR3 is TGTGCCAGCACTACCCGAAGCGGGGGGGCAACAGATACGCAGTATTTT.

The V gene is TRBV4-2, the J gene TRBJ2-2; TRBD2 aligns across 9 bases. J lost 0 bases, V lost 0 bases, and 2 bases had no gene match. This CDR3 spans 17 amino acids. The germline V gene has CDR1 LGHNA and CDR2 YNFKEQ. The CDR3 sequence is CASSQEGGGANTGELFF. The CDR3 DNA sequence: TGTGCCAGCAGCCAAGAAGGCGGGGGGGCGAACACCGGGGAGCTGTTTTTT.

The genes are TRBV7-6 and TRBJ2-2; D call uncertain. CDR3 length equals 14 residues. Looked up from germline, CDR1 is SGHVS and CDR2 is FNYEAQ. V dropped 1 base and J dropped 6 bases, with 9 bases sitting between them. CDR3 protein: CASSLGGVAGELFF. The CDR3 DNA sequence: TGTGCCAGCAGCTTAGGTGGGGTCGCCGGGGAGCTGTTTTTT. Filled out from reference TRBV7-6 and TRBJ2-2, the complete variable domain reads GAGVSQSPRYKVTKRGQDVALRCDPISGHVSLYWYRQALGQGPEFLTYFNYEAQQDKSGLPNDRFSAERPEGSISTLTIQRTEQRDSAMYRCASSLGGVAGELFFGEGSRLTVL.